A selection of T cell receptor beta chains follows, all from one sample in a study of blood T cell repertoires in COVID-19. Repertoires were generated with immunoSEQ multiplex PCR, while TCRdb's copy carries only in-frame clones and drops some. The data contain over 55,000 clones, roughly 77% of them singletons. The specimen was peripheral blood. Every receptor here comes from a woman in her 70s with acute or convalescent COVID-19. CDR3s include the opening cysteine and the closing phenylalanine or tryptophan. The D gene is left open where the match is weak. The size of a clone is reported for some rows only, either as once, few or many, or as a class for expanded clones.

j_call v_call clone_size d_call cdr3_aa cdr3_nt
TRBJ2-7 TRBV5-1 . TRBD2 CASSASGTSTNEQYF TGCGCCAGCAGCGCGTCCGGGACTAGCACCAACGAGCAGTACTTC
TRBJ1-5 TRBV7-2 . . CASSFTGNSNQPQHF TGTGCCAGCAGCTTCACGGGGAATAGCAATCAGCCCCAGCATTTT
TRBJ2-1 TRBV7-2 . TRBD1 CASSLGTGSYNEQFF TGTGCCAGCAGCTTAGGGACAGGCTCCTACAATGAGCAGTTCTTC
TRBJ2-7 TRBV5-4 . . CASSYGALPTQYF TGTGCCAGCAGCTATGGGGCCCTCCCGACGCAGTACTTC
TRBJ2-3 TRBV6-1 . . CASSESFGQSTDTQYF TGTGCCAGCAGTGAATCCTTCGGACAGAGCACAGATACGCAGTATTTT
TRBJ1-1 TRBV28 . TRBD1 CASSTRTGNTEAFF TGTGCCAGCAGTACCCGGACAGGTAACACTGAAGCTTTCTTT
TRBJ1-5 TRBV19 . TRBD1 CASRTTGGSNQPQHF TGTGCCAGTAGGACGACAGGGGGTAGCAATCAGCCCCAGCATTTT
TRBJ1-5 TRBV19 . . CASSTHSNQPQHF TGTGCCAGTAGTACCCATAGCAATCAGCCCCAGCATTTT
TRBJ2-7 TRBV6-2/TRBV6-3 . TRBD1 CASSKRPGQGDYEQYF TGTGCCAGCAGCAAGAGACCGGGACAGGGGGACTACGAGCAGTACTTC
TRBJ2-3 TRBV29-1 . . CSVAQGDTQYF TGCAGCGTTGCCCAGGGAGATACGCAGTATTTT
TRBJ2-2 TRBV5-6 few . CASSFGLAYTGELFF TGTGCCAGCAGCTTCGGTCTTGCGTACACCGGGGAGCTGTTTTTT
TRBJ2-1 TRBV7-9 . TRBD1 CASSSGQWNEQFF TGTGCCAGCAGCTCGGGACAGTGGAATGAGCAGTTCTTC
TRBJ2-3 TRBV28 once TRBD1 CASSPAGLQGDSTDTQYF TGTGCCAGCAGTCCAGCCGGCTTACAGGGGGATAGCACAGATACGCAGTATTTT
TRBJ2-2 TRBV2 . . CASRPFTGSTGELFF TGTGCCAGCAGACCTTTTACAGGGTCCACCGGGGAGCTGTTTTTT
TRBJ1-1 TRBV15 . . CATSRPTDTEAFF TGTGCCACCAGCAGACCGACAGACACTGAAGCTTTCTTT
TRBJ1-4 TRBV5-1 . TRBD1 CASSPGTGATTNEKLFF TGCGCCAGCAGCCCCGGGACAGGGGCGACAACTAATGAAAAACTGTTTTTT
TRBJ1-2 TRBV12-3/TRBV12-4 . . CASSLGRTWGYTF TGTGCCAGCAGTTTGGGGCGGACCTGGGGCTACACCTTC
TRBJ2-1 TRBV7-2 . TRBD1 CASSPRDRVNEQFF TGTGCCAGCAGCCCACGGGACAGGGTCAATGAGCAGTTCTTC
TRBJ1-1 TRBV12-5 . . CASGLVKSAAAFF TGTGCTAGTGGTTTGGTAAAAAGCGCCGCAGCTTTCTTT
TRBJ1-5 TRBV5-4 . . CASSPGSNQPQHF TGTGCCAGCAGCCCAGGATCGAATCAGCCCCAGCATTTT
TRBJ2-7 TRBV4-1 . . CASSQSDYSLEQYF TGCGCCAGCAGCCAATCGGACTACAGCTTGGAGCAGTACTTC
TRBJ2-7 TRBV9 . TRBD2 CASSPSGGTYEQYF TGTGCCAGCAGCCCTAGCGGGGGAACCTACGAGCAGTACTTC
TRBJ1-5 TRBV19 . TRBD1 CASSIGGGQPQHF TGTGCCAGTAGTATTGGAGGGGGCCAGCCCCAGCATTTT
TRBJ2-7 TRBV2 once TRBD2 CASRIGLASGGEQYF TGTGCCAGCAGGATTGGGTTGGCTAGCGGGGGCGAGCAGTACTTC
TRBJ1-5 TRBV24-1 . . CATSKGDYSNQPQHF TGTGCCACCAGTAAAGGGGACTATAGCAATCAGCCCCAGCATTTT
TRBJ2-1 TRBV14 few . CASSHASVAQFF TGTGCCAGCAGCCATGCTAGCGTTGCGCAGTTCTTC
TRBJ1-3 TRBV5-6 few TRBD1 CASTRTGRGGNTIYF TGTGCCAGCACCCGGACAGGTCGGGGTGGAAACACCATATATTTT
TRBJ2-5 TRBV6-5 . . CASSRTDQETQYF TGTGCCAGCAGTCGGACAGACCAAGAGACCCAGTACTTC
TRBJ1-4 TRBV9 . . CASSRGGVGEKLFF TGTGCCAGCAGCCGTGGGGGGGTTGGTGAAAAACTGTTTTTT
TRBJ1-6 TRBV4-2 . . CASSPRENSNYNSPLHF TGTGCCAGCAGCCCCCGGGAAAATTCGAATTATAATTCACCCCTCCACTTT
TRBJ2-1 TRBV4-2 . TRBD2 CASSQGAGVSEQFF TGTGCCAGCAGCCAAGGGGCGGGGGTTAGTGAGCAGTTCTTC
TRBJ2-7 TRBV5-6 . TRBD1 CASSPSDRLAYEQYF TGTGCCAGCAGCCCTTCGGACAGGCTTGCTTACGAGCAGTACTTC
TRBJ1-1 TRBV28 few TRBD1 CASSPIKLNRGRGTEAFF TGTGCCAGCAGTCCTATAAAGCTGAACAGGGGGCGGGGGACTGAAGCTTTCTTT
TRBJ2-2 TRBV6-6 . TRBD1 CASSYGTGGGELFF TGTGCCAGCAGTTACGGGACAGGAGGGGGGGAGCTGTTTTTT
TRBJ2-3 TRBV12-5 once . CASGLWTPTDTQYF TGTGCTAGTGGTTTGTGGACACCCACAGATACGCAGTATTTT
TRBJ1-2 TRBV5-1 . . CASSLGQSSANYGYTF TGCGCCAGCAGCTTGGGACAGTCCTCAGCTAACTATGGCTACACCTTC
TRBJ1-2 TRBV19 . . CASSIVDRRTSYGYTF TGTGCCAGTAGTATAGTCGACAGAAGAACCAGCTATGGCTACACCTTC
TRBJ1-2 TRBV5-4 few . CASSLVPSNYGYTF TGTGCCAGCAGCTTGGTTCCGTCTAACTATGGCTACACCTTC
TRBJ2-1 TRBV7-2 . . CASSLEGAAYLNEQFF TGTGCCAGCAGCTTAGAAGGTGCGGCGTACCTCAATGAGCAGTTCTTC